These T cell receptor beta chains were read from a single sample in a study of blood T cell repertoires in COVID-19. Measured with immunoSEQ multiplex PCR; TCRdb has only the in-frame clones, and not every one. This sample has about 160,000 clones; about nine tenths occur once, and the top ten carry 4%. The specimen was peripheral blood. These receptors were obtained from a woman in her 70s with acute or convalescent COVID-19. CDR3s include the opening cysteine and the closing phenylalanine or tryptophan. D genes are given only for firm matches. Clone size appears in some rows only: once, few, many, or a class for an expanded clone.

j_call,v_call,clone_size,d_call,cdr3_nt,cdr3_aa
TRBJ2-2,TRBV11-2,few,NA,TGTGCCAGCAGCCCCCTGGTTTTGACTAGAGGGTCCGGGGAGCTGTTTTTT,CASSPLVLTRGSGELFF
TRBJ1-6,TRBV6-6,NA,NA,TGTGCCAGCAGTTACCCGGAGGATAATTCACCCCTCCACTTT,CASSYPEDNSPLHF
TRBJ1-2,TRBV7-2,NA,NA,TGTGCCAGCAGCTTAGTTCCGACATGGAATGGCTACACCTTC,CASSLVPTWNGYTF
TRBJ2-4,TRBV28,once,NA,TGTGCCAGCAGTCCCGGATACGTGGGGGTCACGGGGGAAAACATTCAGTACTTC,CASSPGYVGVTGENIQYF
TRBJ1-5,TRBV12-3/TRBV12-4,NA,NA,TGTGCCAGCAGTTTAGACGTAATGGGACACCAGCATTTT,CASSLDVMGHQHF
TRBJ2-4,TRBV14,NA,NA,TGTGCCAGCAGCCAATCCAGGGCGGCGAACATTCAGTACTTC,CASSQSRAANIQYF
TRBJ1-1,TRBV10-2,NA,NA,TGCGCCAGCAGTGACCCGGGACACCCCAAGACTGAAGCTTTCTTT,CASSDPGHPKTEAFF
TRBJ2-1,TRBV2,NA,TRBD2,TGTGCCAGCAGTGGAGAAAGACTAGCGCTCAATGAGCAGTTCTTC,CASSGERLALNEQFF
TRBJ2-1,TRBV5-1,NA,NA,TGCGCCAGCAGCTTGGAGATCGGGGACTACAATGAGCAGTTCTTC,CASSLEIGDYNEQFF
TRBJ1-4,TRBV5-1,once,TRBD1,TGCGCCAGCAGCTTGGCTGGGGACAGGGACGGAAAACTGTTTTTT,CASSLAGDRDGKLFF
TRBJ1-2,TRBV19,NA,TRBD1,TGTGCCAGTAGTGACAGGGGAGGCTATGGCTACACCTTC,CASSDRGGYGYTF
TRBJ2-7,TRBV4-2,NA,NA,TGTGCCAGCAGCCAAGTATCTAGCAGCATGCGGGAGCAGTACTTC,CASSQVSSSMREQYF
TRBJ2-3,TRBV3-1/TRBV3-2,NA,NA,TGTGCCAGCAGCCAGCGCGGGCTAGTGGTGCCAGATACGCAGTATTTT,CASSQRGLVVPDTQYF
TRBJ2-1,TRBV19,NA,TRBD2,TGTGCCAGTAGTATACGGACTAGCAACAATGAGCAGTTCTTC,CASSIRTSNNEQFF
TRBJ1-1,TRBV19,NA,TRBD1,TGTGCCAGTAGTATCCAGGGGGTCGGTGAAGCTTTCTTT,CASSIQGVGEAFF
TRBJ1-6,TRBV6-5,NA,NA,TGTGCCAGCAGTTGGGGCAGGAGCTCCTATAATTCACCCCTCCACTTT,CASSWGRSSYNSPLHF
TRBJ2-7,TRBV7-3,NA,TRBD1,TGTGCCAGCAGCCCTCCGAGAGGGACAGGGGACGAGCAGTACTTC,CASSPPRGTGDEQYF
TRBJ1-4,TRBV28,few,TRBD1,TGTGCCAGCAGTTCCGCGACAGGGGCAACTAATGAAAAACTGTTTTTT,CASSSATGATNEKLFF
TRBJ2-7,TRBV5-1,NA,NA,TGCGCCAGCAGTTCTGACAGCGTCGAGCAGTACTTC,CASSSDSVEQYF
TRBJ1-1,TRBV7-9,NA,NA,TGTGCCAGCAACGAGGGGGTTGGTGAAGCTTTCTTT,CASNEGVGEAFF
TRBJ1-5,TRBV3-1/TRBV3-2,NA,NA,TGTGCCAGCAGCCAAGAAGCAGGGATCCAGCCCCAGCATTTT,CASSQEAGIQPQHF
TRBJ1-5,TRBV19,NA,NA,TGTGCCAGTAGTATGGTTCAGCAGCCCCAGCATTTT,CASSMVQQPQHF
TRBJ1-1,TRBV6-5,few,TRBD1,TGTGCCAGCAGCTACAGGGGAGGGTCTGAAGCTTTCTTT,CASSYRGGSEAFF
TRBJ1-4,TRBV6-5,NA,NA,TGTGCCAGCAGTTGGACAGAAGGAAAACTGTTTTTT,CASSWTEGKLFF